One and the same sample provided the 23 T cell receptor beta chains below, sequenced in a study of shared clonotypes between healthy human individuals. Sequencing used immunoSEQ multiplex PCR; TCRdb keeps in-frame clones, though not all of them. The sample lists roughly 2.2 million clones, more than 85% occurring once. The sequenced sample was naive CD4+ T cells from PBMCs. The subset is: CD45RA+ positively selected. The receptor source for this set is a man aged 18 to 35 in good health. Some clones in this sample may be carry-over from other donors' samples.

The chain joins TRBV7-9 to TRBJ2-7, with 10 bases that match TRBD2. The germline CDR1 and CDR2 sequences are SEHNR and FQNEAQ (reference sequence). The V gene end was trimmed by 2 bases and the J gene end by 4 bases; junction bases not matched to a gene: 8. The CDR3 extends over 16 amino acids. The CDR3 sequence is CASSLNPSSGRYEQYF. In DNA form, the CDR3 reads TGTGCCAGCAGCTTAAACCCCTCTAGCGGGAGATACGAGCAGTACTTC.

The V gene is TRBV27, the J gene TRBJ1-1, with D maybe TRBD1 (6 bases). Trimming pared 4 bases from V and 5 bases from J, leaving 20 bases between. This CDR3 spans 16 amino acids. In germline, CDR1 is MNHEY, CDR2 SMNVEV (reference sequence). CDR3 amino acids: CASSSVAGGAITEAFF. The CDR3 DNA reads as TGTGCCAGCAGTTCGGTGGCGGGGGGCGCGATTACTGAAGCTTTCTTT.

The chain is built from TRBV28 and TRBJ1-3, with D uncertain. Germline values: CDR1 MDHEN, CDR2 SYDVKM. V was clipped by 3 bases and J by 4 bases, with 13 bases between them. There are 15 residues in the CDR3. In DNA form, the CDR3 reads TGTGCCAGCAGTTTCCCCCAGAAAGGCGGAAACACCATATATTTT. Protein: CASSFPQKGGNTIYF.

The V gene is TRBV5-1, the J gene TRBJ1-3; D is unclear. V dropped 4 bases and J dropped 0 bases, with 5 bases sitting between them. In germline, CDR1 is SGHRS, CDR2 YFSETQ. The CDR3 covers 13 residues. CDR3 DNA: TGCGCCAGCAGCACGAACTCTGGAAACACCATATATTTT. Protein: CASSTNSGNTIYF.

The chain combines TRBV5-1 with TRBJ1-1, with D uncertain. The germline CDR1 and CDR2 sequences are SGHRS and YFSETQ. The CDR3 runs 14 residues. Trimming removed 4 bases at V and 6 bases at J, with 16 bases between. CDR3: CASSQNTGSPEAFF. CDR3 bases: TGCGCCAGCAGCCAGAATACGGGGAGTCCTGAAGCTTTCTTT.

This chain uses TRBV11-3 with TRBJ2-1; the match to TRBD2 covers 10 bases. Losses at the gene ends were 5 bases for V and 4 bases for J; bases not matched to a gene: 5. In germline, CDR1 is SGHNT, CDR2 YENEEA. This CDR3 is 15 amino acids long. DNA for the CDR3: TGTGCCAGCAGCGCCGGGACTAGCGAGTACAATGAGCAGTTCTTC. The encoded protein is CASSAGTSEYNEQFF. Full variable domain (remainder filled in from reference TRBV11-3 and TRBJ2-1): EAGVVQSPRYKIIEKKQPVAFWCNPISGHNTLYWYLQNLGQGPELLIRYENEEAVDDSQLPKDRFSAERLKGVDSTLKIQPAELGDSAVYLCASSAGTSEYNEQFFGPGTRLTVL.

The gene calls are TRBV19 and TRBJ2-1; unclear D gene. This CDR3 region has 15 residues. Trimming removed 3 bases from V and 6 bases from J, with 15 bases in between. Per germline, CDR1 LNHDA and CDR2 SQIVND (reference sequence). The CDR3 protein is CASSILAPGPNEQFF. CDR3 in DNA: TGTGCCAGTAGTATTCTGGCCCCGGGCCCCAATGAGCAGTTCTTC. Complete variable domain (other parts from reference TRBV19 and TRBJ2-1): DGGITQSPKYLFRKEGQNVTLSCEQNLNHDAMYWYRQDPGQGLRLIYYSQIVNDFQKGDIAEGYSVSREKKESFPLTVTSAQKNPTAFYLCASSILAPGPNEQFFGPGTRLTVL.

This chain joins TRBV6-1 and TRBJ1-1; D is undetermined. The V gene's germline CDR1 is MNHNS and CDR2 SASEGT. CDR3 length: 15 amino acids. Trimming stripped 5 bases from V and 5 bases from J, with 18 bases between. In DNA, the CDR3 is TGTGCCAGCAGTCCACAACTCGGACGGGGAACTGAAGCTTTCTTT. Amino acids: CASSPQLGRGTEAFF.

CDR3 DNA sequence: TGTGCCAGCAGCTTAGAGGCGACCGGGGAGCTGTTTTTT. Residues: CASSLEATGELFF. The V and J genes are TRBV7-7 and TRBJ2-2; no reliable D call. V dropped 1 base and J dropped 5 bases, with 5 bases sitting between them. Germline values: CDR1 SSHAT, CDR2 FNYEAQ (reference sequence). The CDR3 consists of 13 residues.

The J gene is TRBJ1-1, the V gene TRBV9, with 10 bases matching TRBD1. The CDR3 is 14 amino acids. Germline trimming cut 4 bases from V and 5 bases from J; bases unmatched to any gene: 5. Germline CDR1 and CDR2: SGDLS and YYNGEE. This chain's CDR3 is CASSRTGGNTEAFF. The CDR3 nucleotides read TGTGCCAGCAGCAGGACAGGGGGGAATACTGAAGCTTTCTTT.

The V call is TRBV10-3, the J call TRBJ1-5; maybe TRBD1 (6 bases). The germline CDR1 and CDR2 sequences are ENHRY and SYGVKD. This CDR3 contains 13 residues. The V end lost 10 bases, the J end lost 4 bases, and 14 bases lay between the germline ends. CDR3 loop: CAKRQDLNQPQHF. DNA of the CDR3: TGTGCCAAACGACAGGATTTAAATCAGCCCCAGCATTTT.

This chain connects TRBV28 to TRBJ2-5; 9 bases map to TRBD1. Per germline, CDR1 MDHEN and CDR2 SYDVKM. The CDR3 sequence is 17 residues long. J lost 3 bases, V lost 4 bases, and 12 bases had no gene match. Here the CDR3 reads CASSSPPGQGFKETQYF. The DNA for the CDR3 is TGTGCCAGCAGTTCGCCACCGGGACAGGGATTTAAAGAGACCCAGTACTTC.

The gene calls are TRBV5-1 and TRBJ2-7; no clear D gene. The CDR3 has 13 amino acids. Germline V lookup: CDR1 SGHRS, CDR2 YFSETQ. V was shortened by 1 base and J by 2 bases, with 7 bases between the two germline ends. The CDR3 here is CASSLSPTYEQYF. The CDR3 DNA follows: TGCGCCAGCAGCTTGAGCCCGACCTACGAGCAGTACTTC.

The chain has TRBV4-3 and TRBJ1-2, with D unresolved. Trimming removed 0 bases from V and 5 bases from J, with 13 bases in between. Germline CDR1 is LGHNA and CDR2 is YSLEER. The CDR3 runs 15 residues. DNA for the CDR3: TGCGCCAGCAGCCAAGATGAGGGCAGCGGGTATGGCTACACCTTC. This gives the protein CASSQDEGSGYGYTF.

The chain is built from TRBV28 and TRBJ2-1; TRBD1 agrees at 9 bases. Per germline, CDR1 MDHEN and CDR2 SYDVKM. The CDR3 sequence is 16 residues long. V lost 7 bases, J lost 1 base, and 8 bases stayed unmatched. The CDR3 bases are TGTGCCAGCACCTCGTCCGGGACAGGGTCCTACAATGAGCAGTTCTTC. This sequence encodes CASTSSGTGSYNEQFF.

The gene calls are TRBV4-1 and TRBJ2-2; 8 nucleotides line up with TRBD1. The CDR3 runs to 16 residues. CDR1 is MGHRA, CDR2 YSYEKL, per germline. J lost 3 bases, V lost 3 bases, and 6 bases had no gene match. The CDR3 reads CASSQNDRGDTGELFF. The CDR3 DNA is TGCGCCAGCAGCCAGAACGACAGGGGTGACACCGGGGAGCTGTTTTTT.

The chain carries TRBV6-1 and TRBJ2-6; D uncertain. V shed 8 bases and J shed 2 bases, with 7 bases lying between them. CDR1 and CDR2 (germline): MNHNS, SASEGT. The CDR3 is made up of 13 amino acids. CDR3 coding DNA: TGTGCCAGCCGGTCGCCTGGGGCCAACGTCCTGACTTTC. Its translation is CASRSPGANVLTF.

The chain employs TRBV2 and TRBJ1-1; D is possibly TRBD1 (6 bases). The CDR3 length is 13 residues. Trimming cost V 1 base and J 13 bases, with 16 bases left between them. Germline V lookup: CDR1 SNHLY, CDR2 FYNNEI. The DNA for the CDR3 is TGTGCCAGCAGTGAAGTAGCAGAGACAGGAGGTTTCTTT. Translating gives CASSEVAETGGFF.

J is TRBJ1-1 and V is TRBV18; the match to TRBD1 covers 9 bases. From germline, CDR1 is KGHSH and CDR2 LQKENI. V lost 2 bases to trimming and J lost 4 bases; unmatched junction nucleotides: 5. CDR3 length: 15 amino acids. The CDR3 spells CASSPGDRVFTEAFF. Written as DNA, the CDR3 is TGTGCCAGCTCACCAGGGGACAGGGTGTTCACTGAAGCTTTCTTT.

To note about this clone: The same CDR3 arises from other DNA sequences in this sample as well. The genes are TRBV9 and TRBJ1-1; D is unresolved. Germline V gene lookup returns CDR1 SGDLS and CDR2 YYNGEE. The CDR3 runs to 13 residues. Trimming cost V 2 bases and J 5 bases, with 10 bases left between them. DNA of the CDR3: TGTGCCAGCAGCGTTGATCGAGGGACTGAAGCTTTCTTT. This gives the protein CASSVDRGTEAFF.

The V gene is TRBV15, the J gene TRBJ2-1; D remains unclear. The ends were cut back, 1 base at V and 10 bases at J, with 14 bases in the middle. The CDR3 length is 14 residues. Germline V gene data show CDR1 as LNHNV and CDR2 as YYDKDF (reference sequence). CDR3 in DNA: TGTGCCACCAGCAGAGCTGGGGTGTTGGGCGAGCAGTTCTTC. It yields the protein CATSRAGVLGEQFF.

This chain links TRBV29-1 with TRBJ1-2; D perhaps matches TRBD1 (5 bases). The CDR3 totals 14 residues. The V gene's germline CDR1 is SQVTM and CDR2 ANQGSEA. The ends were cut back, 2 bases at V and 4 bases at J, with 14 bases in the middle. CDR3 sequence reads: CSVERSGRGYGYTF. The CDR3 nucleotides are TGCAGCGTTGAAAGGAGTGGGAGGGGCTATGGCTACACCTTC.

The CDR3 spells CASTDRGPGGYTF. As DNA, the CDR3 is TGTGCCTCTACCGACAGGGGCCCGGGCGGCTACACCTTC. This sequence joins TRBV30 and TRBJ1-2, with 8 bases matching TRBD1. The J segment lost 8 bases and the V segment lost 7 bases, leaving 12 bases of the junction unmatched. The germline gives CDR1 GTSNPN, CDR2 SVGIG (reference sequence). This CDR3 has 13 residues.